The present entry profiles one T cell receptor beta chain with its context. These data are taken from a study of technical replicates of blood from a few donors. Germline CDR1 and CDR2: MNHEY and SMNVEV (reference sequence). The V end lost 6 bases, the J end lost 0 bases, and 18 bases lay between the germline ends. The CDR3 has 16 amino acids. Only in-frame clones appear in the TCRdb table, and some are missing; sequencing was by immunoSEQ multiplex PCR. The sample includes under 95,000 clones, 95% seen only once; the top ten take over 0.25%. This sequence joins TRBV27 and TRBJ2-7, with D tentatively TRBD1 (5 bases). The source of this sequence is a human donor in good health. Sequencing input: T cells isolated from PBMCs. As DNA, the CDR3 is TGTGCCAGCAGCGCCGCCGTAGGACATTACTCCTACGAGCAGTACTTC. Translation: CASSAAVGHYSYEQYF.